This T cell receptor (beta chain) stems from a study of memory CD4+ T cells and cytomegalovirus serostatus. Single viable CD3+CD4+CD8-CD45RO+ cells were sorted as the memory CD4+ T cells. Total CD4+ T cells were enriched by CD4 positive selection. The repertoire was sequenced with immunoSEQ multiplex PCR; TCRdb's copy has only in-frame clones and lacks some. The sample has under 85,000 clones, roughly 78% seen once; the top ten hold roughly 2.6%. This CDR3 comprises 16 residues. Germline loops: CDR1 SNHLY, CDR2 FYNNEI. V lost 2 bases to trimming and J lost 3 bases; unmatched junction nucleotides: 6. The receptor's source is an adult in good health and CMV-seropositive. The chain uses TRBV2 and TRBJ2-1, with 8 bases lining up with TRBD1. The sequenced material came from memory CD4+ T cells from blood. CDR3 sequence reads: CASSELGQAYYNEQFF. The CDR3 DNA is TGTGCCAGCAGTGAATTGGGACAGGCCTACTACAATGAGCAGTTCTTC.